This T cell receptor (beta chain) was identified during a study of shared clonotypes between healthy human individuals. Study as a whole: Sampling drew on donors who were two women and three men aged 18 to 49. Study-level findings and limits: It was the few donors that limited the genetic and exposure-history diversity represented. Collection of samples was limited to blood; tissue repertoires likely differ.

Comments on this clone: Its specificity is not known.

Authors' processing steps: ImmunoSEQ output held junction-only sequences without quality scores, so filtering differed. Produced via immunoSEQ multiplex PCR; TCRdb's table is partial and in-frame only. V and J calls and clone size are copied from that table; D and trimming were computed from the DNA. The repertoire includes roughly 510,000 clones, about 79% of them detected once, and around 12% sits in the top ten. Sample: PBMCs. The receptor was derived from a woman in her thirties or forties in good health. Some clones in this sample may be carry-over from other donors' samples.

CDR3 region: CASSYTSKQETQYF. The CDR3 region has the DNA TGTGCCAGCAGTTATACTAGCAAGCAAGAGACCCAGTACTTC. The V gene is TRBV6-6, the J gene TRBJ2-5; possible D gene TRBD2, 6 bases. The V and J ends lost 3 bases and 2 bases respectively, with 10 bases between them. CDR3 length: 14 residues. Germline V lookup: CDR1 MNHNY, CDR2 SVGAGI (reference sequence).